The present TCR beta chain was sequenced within a study of beta chain features in type 1 diabetes. The study, taken as a whole, reports: Compared to healthy donors, patients appeared to have naive, central memory and Treg TCRB repertoires that were more alike.

This clone was counted a few times. The antigen remains unidentified. Per the germline V gene, CDR1 is SQVTM and CDR2 is ANQGSEA. V was clipped by 4 bases and J by 1 base, with 9 bases between them. The CDR3 is 13 amino acids. Expressed TCRB transcripts were sequenced because the isolated RNA had all been reverse transcribed beforehand. Only in-frame clones appear in the TCRdb table, and some are missing; sequencing was by immunoSEQ multiplex PCR. The table has roughly 240,000 clones, about 63% seen once. The chain links TRBV29-1 to TRBJ2-3; D might be TRBD2 (6 bases). The origin of this receptor is a man aged 30-40 years in good health. Sequenced input: naive CD4+ T cells from blood. The CDR3 reads CSVAGVGTDTQYF. CDR3 DNA sequence: TGCAGCGTTGCGGGGGTCGGCACAGATACGCAGTATTTT.